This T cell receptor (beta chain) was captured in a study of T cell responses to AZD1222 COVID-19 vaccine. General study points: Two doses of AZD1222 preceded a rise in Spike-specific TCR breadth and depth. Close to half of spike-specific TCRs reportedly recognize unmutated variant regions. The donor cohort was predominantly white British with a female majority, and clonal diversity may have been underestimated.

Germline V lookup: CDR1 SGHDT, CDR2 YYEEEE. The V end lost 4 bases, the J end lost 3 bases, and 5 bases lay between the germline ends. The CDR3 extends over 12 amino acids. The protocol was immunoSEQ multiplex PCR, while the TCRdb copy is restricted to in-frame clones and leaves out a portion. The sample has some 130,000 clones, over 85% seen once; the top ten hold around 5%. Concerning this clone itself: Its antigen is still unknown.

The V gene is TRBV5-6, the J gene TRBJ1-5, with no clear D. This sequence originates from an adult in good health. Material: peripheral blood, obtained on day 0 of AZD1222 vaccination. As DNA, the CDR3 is TGTGCCAGCAGCAACCTCAATCAGCCCCAGCATTTT. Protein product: CASSNLNQPQHF.